These 21 T cell receptor beta chains were sequenced from one sample in a study of blood T cell repertoires in COVID-19. Libraries were prepared by immunoSEQ multiplex PCR; TCRdb keeps only in-frame clonotypes and omits some of them. The table lists around 200,000 clones, about nine tenths of them singletons, with around 1.5% in the top ten. The sequencing sample was made of peripheral blood. The receptors shown here come from a man younger than 35 with active or convalescent COVID-19.

The chain uses TRBV7-9 and TRBJ1-2, with 9 bases that match TRBD1. CDR1 is SEHNR, CDR2 FQNEAQ, per germline (reference sequence). V shed 3 bases and J 3 bases; nucleotides not matched to a gene: 2. This CDR3 contains 14 residues. The CDR3: CASSFDRGYYGYTF. The CDR3 nucleotides read TGTGCCAGCAGCTTTGACAGGGGGTACTATGGCTACACCTTC.

This chain connects TRBV30 to TRBJ2-2; D unresolved. The V gene lost 4 bases and the J gene lost 2 bases, with 11 bases spanning the gap. This CDR3 has 14 residues. Germline CDR1 GTSNPN, CDR2 SVGIG (reference sequence). The CDR3 reads CAWTLGPNTGELFF. The CDR3 DNA sequence: TGTGCCTGGACTCTGGGCCCCAACACCGGGGAGCTGTTTTTT.

This chain uses TRBV7-9 with TRBJ1-6, with D hard to call. V dropped 2 bases and J dropped 9 bases, with 11 bases sitting between them. Germline CDR1 and CDR2: SEHNR and FQNEAQ (reference sequence). This CDR3 has 14 residues. Here the CDR3 DNA reads TGTGCCAGCAGCTTACAGGAGGCACGTTCACCCCTCCACTTT. This encodes CASSLQEARSPLHF. The entire variable domain, with the rest obtained from reference TRBV7-9 and TRBJ1-6, is as follows: DTGVSQNPRHKITKRGQNVTFRCDPISEHNRLYWYRQTLGQGPEFLTYFQNEAQLEKSRLLSDRFSAERPKGSFSTLEIQRTEQGDSAMYLCASSLQEARSPLHFGNGTRLTVT.

The chain is built from TRBV6-5 and TRBJ1-5, with a possible D match to TRBD1 (6 bases). Germline V CDR1 and CDR2: MNHEY, SVGAGI. The ends were cut back, 4 bases at V and 1 base at J, with 8 bases in the middle. CDR3 length equals 14 residues. In DNA form, the CDR3 reads TGTGCCAGCAGTTCCGGACAGAGCAATCAGCCCCAGCATTTT. It is translated as CASSSGQSNQPQHF.

As DNA, the CDR3 is TGTGCCAGCTATATATCCGTGGGGGCGGACACTGAAGCTTTCTTT. Translation gives CASYISVGADTEAFF. The rearrangement joins TRBV19 to TRBJ1-1, with D tentatively TRBD1 (6 bases). The V gene lost 9 bases and the J gene lost 3 bases, with 20 bases spanning the gap. CDR3 length: 15 residues. Germline V gene data show CDR1 as LNHDA and CDR2 as SQIVND (reference sequence).

The chain uses TRBV18 and TRBJ1-4; D unclear. The CDR3 spans 16 residues. CDR1 and CDR2 from the germline V gene are KGHSH and LQKENI. The V gene lost 2 bases and the J gene lost 7 bases, with 17 bases spanning the gap. CDR3: CASSPSPTGMAEKLFF. The CDR3 region has the DNA TGTGCCAGCTCACCATCACCCACCGGGATGGCTGAAAAACTGTTTTTT.

This chain joins TRBV27 and TRBJ1-5; a possible D gene is TRBD1 (5 bases). V shed 0 bases and J shed 5 bases, with 14 bases lying between them. The germline CDR1 and CDR2 sequences are MNHEY and SMNVEV (reference sequence). CDR3 length: 16 amino acids. The CDR3 loop is CASSLSTPGGDQPQHF. DNA of the CDR3: TGTGCCAGCAGTTTATCGACACCCGGAGGGGATCAGCCCCAGCATTTT.

V usage is TRBV30 and J usage is TRBJ1-5; 8 nucleotides agree with TRBD1. Germline loops: CDR1 GTSNPN, CDR2 SVGIG (reference sequence). CDR3 length equals 15 residues. V was clipped by 3 bases and J by 3 bases; unmatched bases: 7. As DNA, the CDR3 is TGTGCCTGGAGCCGGGACAGGCTCTTCAATCAGCCCCAGCATTTT. It codes for CAWSRDRLFNQPQHF.

The chain links TRBV5-1 to TRBJ2-2; no reliable D call. The CDR3 runs to 14 residues. Trimming removed 0 bases from V and 4 bases from J, with 7 bases in between. CDR1 and CDR2 from the germline V gene are SGHRS and YFSETQ. The CDR3 loop reads CASSLAPGTGELFF. The CDR3 DNA reads TGCGCCAGCAGCTTGGCACCGGGCACCGGGGAGCTGTTTTTT.

This chain links TRBV29-1 with TRBJ1-1; possibly TRBD1 for D (6 bases). The CDR3 is 11 amino acids. The V gene lost 5 bases and the J gene lost 8 bases, with 12 bases spanning the gap. The germline V gene has CDR1 SQVTM and CDR2 ANQGSEA. The CDR3 DNA follows: TGCAGCGTTACAGGGCTGTCGGAAGCTTTCTTT. As protein: CSVTGLSEAFF.

The chain is built from TRBV4-1 and TRBJ1-1; unclear D gene. The CDR3 contains 15 residues. Trimming stripped 5 bases from V and 2 bases from J, with 15 bases between. CDR1 and CDR2 (germline): MGHRA, YSYEKL. The CDR3 reads CASSIRSGGNTEAFF. In DNA, the CDR3 is TGCGCCAGCAGCATTCGGTCCGGAGGAAACACTGAAGCTTTCTTT.

The chain combines TRBV5-1 with TRBJ2-1, with a possible D match to TRBD1 (5 bases). V was shortened by 7 bases and J by 8 bases, with 13 bases between the two germline ends. CDR3 length: 12 residues. Germline V gene lookup returns CDR1 SGHRS and CDR2 YFSETQ. In nucleotides, the CDR3 is TGCGCCAGCGGGGCAGGGTGGGATGAGCAGTTCTTC. Translation gives CASGAGWDEQFF.

CDR3 in DNA: TGTGCCAGCAGTGAAGTATCGGGTATATGGACTGAAGCTTTCTTT. Protein: CASSEVSGIWTEAFF. The chain couples TRBV6-1 to TRBJ1-1; D unclear. V lost 1 base to trimming and J lost 5 bases, with 14 bases between them. CDR1 is MNHNS and CDR2 is SASEGT in the germline V gene. The CDR3 has 15 residues.

CDR3 loop: CAISESTSGGTDTQYF. The CDR3 nucleotides are TGTGCCATCAGTGAGTCGACCAGCGGGGGCACAGATACGCAGTATTTT. The chain combines TRBV10-3 with TRBJ2-3; 7 bases are shared with TRBD2. Germline trimming cut 0 bases from V and 1 base from J; bases unmatched to any gene: 4. Germline V CDR1 and CDR2: ENHRY, SYGVKD. The length of the CDR3 is 16 residues.

The chain links TRBV7-9 to TRBJ1-3; D gene unclear. CDR1 and CDR2 from the germline V gene are SEHNR and FQNEAQ (reference sequence). V was pared by 5 bases and J by 0 bases, with 11 bases between. The CDR3 spans 15 residues. The CDR3 nucleotides read TGTGCCAGCAGCGCCGACATCGTCTCTGGAAACACCATATATTTT. This gives the protein CASSADIVSGNTIYF.

This clone appeared a single time. The V and J genes are TRBV10-3 and TRBJ1-1, with 8 positions matching TRBD1. The germline V gene has CDR1 ENHRY and CDR2 SYGVKD. The CDR3 has 15 amino acids. With V trimmed by 6 bases and J by 2 bases, 8 bases remained unmatched. The CDR3 nucleotides read TGTGCCATCAGCGAATTAGGACAGGGAAACACTGAAGCTTTCTTT. Amino acid sequence: CAISELGQGNTEAFF.

The chain links TRBV25-1 to TRBJ1-3; D unclear. The CDR3 sequence is 12 residues long. The V end lost 8 bases, the J end lost 0 bases, and 5 bases lay between the germline ends. From germline, CDR1 is MGHDK and CDR2 SYGVNS. The DNA of the CDR3 is TGTGCCAGCTCTATCTCTGGAAACACCATATATTTT. Translating gives CASSISGNTIYF.

The chain uses TRBV7-8 and TRBJ2-7, with 7 bases that match TRBD1. The CDR3 is 13 amino acids. Germline CDR1 reads SGHVS; CDR2 reads FQNEAQ. After removal of 5 bases from V and 5 bases from J, the junction contained 6 bases not matched to a gene. The CDR3 spells CASSTRTGDEQYF. CDR3 DNA sequence: TGTGCCAGCAGCACCCGGACAGGCGACGAGCAGTACTTC. Filled out from reference TRBV7-8 and TRBJ2-7, the complete variable domain reads GAGVSQSPRYKVAKRGQDVALRCDPISGHVSLFWYQQALGQGPEFLTYFQNEAQLDKSGLPSDRFFAERPEGSVSTLKIQRTQQEDSAVYLCASSTRTGDEQYFGPGTRLTVT.

The chain has TRBV30 and TRBJ2-1, with a weak D call TRBD1 (6 bases). The CDR3 consists of 13 residues. CDR1 is GTSNPN and CDR2 is SVGIG in the germline V gene (reference sequence). V was cut by 4 bases and J by 4 bases, with 11 bases left in between. CDR3 DNA sequence: TGTGCCTGGACCCCGGACAGATACAATGAGCAGTTCTTC. Protein product: CAWTPDRYNEQFF. Combining the CDR3 with reference TRBV30 and TRBJ2-1 gives the whole variable domain SQTIHQWPATLVQPVGSPLSLECTVEGTSNPNLYWYRQAAGRGLQLLFYSVGIGQISSEVPQNLSASRPQDRQFILSSKKLLLSDSGFYLCAWTPDRYNEQFFGPGTRLTVL.

The V call is TRBV29-1, the J call TRBJ2-3; D may be TRBD2 (6 bases). The CDR3 loop spans 13 amino acids. Trimming stripped 6 bases from V and 3 bases from J, with 13 bases between. Germline V gene sequence: CDR1 SQVTM, CDR2 ANQGSEA. The CDR3 loop reads CSVPPGTTDTQYF. The CDR3 region has the DNA TGCAGCGTCCCCCCTGGGACTACAGATACGCAGTATTTT.

The chain is built from TRBV28 and TRBJ1-3, with no clear D. The V gene's germline CDR1 is MDHEN and CDR2 SYDVKM. V was cut by 11 bases and J by 4 bases, with 18 bases left in between. CDR3 size: 14 residues. CDR3 bases: TGTGCCTCAACGGTGGACTTTACCGGAAACACCATATATTTT. It yields the protein CASTVDFTGNTIYF.